Below are 17 T cell receptor beta chains sequenced from a single sample in a study of T cell changes during pregnancy in multiple sclerosis. Sequencing used immunoSEQ multiplex PCR; TCRdb keeps in-frame clones, though not all of them. The sample has around 110,000 clones; 91% are singletons. This specimen consisted of peripheral blood, obtained before pregnancy. The source of these receptors is a female donor with multiple sclerosis, enrolled in a pregnancy study.

This chain connects TRBV19 to TRBJ2-7, with a tentative D call TRBD1 (5 bases). CDR1 LNHDA and CDR2 SQIVND come from the germline V gene (reference sequence). The CDR3 is made up of 13 amino acids. Trimming left V 6 bases short and J 1 base short, with 10 bases between. This CDR3 is CASRARQSYEQYF. CDR3 nucleotide sequence: TGTGCCAGTAGAGCGAGACAGTCCTACGAGCAGTACTTC.

The V call is TRBV7-3, the J call TRBJ2-1; 7 nucleotides line up with TRBD1. The trim removed 5 bases at V and 9 bases at J, leaving 10 bases unmatched. The CDR3 runs 14 residues. Germline CDR1 reads SGHTA; CDR2 reads FQGTGA. Here the CDR3 reads CASSKQTGVGEQFF. CDR3 coding DNA: TGTGCCAGCAGCAAACAAACAGGGGTCGGTGAGCAGTTCTTC.

The chain couples TRBV5-1 to TRBJ1-1, with TRBD1 matching over 10 bases. The V gene end was trimmed by 2 bases and the J gene end by 1 base; junction bases not matched to a gene: 5. This CDR3 is built from 16 residues. Germline V gives CDR1 SGHRS, CDR2 YFSETQ. CDR3 protein: CASSFLGQGTNTEAFF. CDR3 DNA: TGCGCCAGCAGCTTCTTGGGACAGGGGACGAACACTGAAGCTTTCTTT.

DNA of the CDR3: TGTGCCAGCAGTCTGACCGACTCAGGGGGAGTCTACGAGCAGTACTTC. Protein: CASSLTDSGGVYEQYF. The rearrangement uses TRBV28 and TRBJ2-7; TRBD1 matches 7 bases. Per germline, CDR1 MDHEN and CDR2 SYDVKM. V trimming: 5 bases; J trimming: 3 bases; junction bases outside the gene matches: 13. This CDR3 region has 16 residues.

The chain recombines TRBV2 with TRBJ2-1; TRBD2 agrees at 12 bases. V gave up 8 bases and J gave up 7 bases; unmatched junction bases: 6. This CDR3 spans 14 amino acids. Germline V lookup: CDR1 SNHLY, CDR2 FYNNEI. CDR3 coding DNA: TGTGCCAGCCTCGGACTAGCGGGAAAAAATGAGCAGTTCTTC. It is translated as CASLGLAGKNEQFF.

The J gene is TRBJ2-5, the V gene TRBV7-8, with TRBD2 matching over 10 bases. The CDR3 consists of 15 residues. CDR1 and CDR2 from the germline V gene are SGHVS and FQNEAQ. V lost 3 bases to trimming and J lost 3 bases; unmatched junction nucleotides: 4. CDR3: CASSFGTSEKETQYF. The CDR3 DNA reads TGTGCCAGCAGCTTCGGGACTAGCGAAAAAGAGACCCAGTACTTC.

The rearrangement links TRBV28 to TRBJ2-7, with 9 bases that match TRBD2. CDR3 length equals 12 residues. V shed 6 bases, J shed 6 bases, and the junction held 3 bases outside the gene matches. Germline-derived CDR1 and CDR2 are MDHEN and SYDVKM. CDR3 nucleotides: TGTGCCAGCAGGGGCGGGAGGGGCGAGCAGTACTTC. Translation: CASRGGRGEQYF.

The V gene is TRBV4-1, the J gene TRBJ2-5; D not certain. Trimming took 1 base from V and 2 from J, leaving 8 bases between them. From germline, CDR1 is MGHRA and CDR2 YSYEKL. The CDR3 length is 14 residues. In nucleotides, the CDR3 is TGCGCCAGCAGCCAAGGGCCTTTACAAGAGACCCAGTACTTC. Its translation is CASSQGPLQETQYF.

The chain couples TRBV7-8 to TRBJ2-3; 8 positions agree with TRBD2. Per the germline V gene, CDR1 is SGHVS and CDR2 is FQNEAQ. The J segment lost 5 bases and the V segment lost 2 bases, leaving 3 bases of the junction unmatched. The CDR3 totals 14 residues. CDR3 loop: CASSLFSGKDTQYF. CDR3 DNA: TGTGCCAGCAGCTTATTTAGCGGGAAAGATACGCAGTATTTT.

The chain combines TRBV28 with TRBJ2-7; 9 positions match TRBD1. The V gene end was trimmed by 6 bases and the J gene end by 1 base; junction bases not matched to a gene: 7. Per germline, CDR1 MDHEN and CDR2 SYDVKM. The CDR3 consists of 15 residues. CDR3 sequence: CASSTAGTGSYEQYF. The CDR3 DNA sequence: TGTGCCAGCAGCACCGCCGGGACAGGGTCCTACGAGCAGTACTTC.

J is TRBJ1-2 and V is TRBV29-1, with a tentative D call TRBD1 (5 bases). Germline CDR1 SQVTM, CDR2 ANQGSEA. This CDR3 spans 11 amino acids. Trimming took off 2 bases at V and 7 bases at J, with 8 bases between the two ends. CDR3 in DNA: TGCAGCGTTGAATGGCAGGGTGGCTACACCTTC. Translated, it gives CSVEWQGGYTF.

The CDR3 DNA reads TGTGCCAGCAGTTACGGGGACAACTCCTACGAGCAGTACTTC. Its protein is CASSYGDNSYEQYF. The rearrangement links TRBV6-5 to TRBJ2-7, with a tentative D call TRBD1 (6 bases). Trimming removed 2 bases at V and 0 bases at J, with 8 bases between. Germline CDR1 is MNHEY and CDR2 is SVGAGI. CDR3 length: 14 residues.

V is TRBV30 and J is TRBJ2-7, with 12 bases aligning to TRBD2. The CDR3 sequence is 16 residues long. Germline values: CDR1 GTSNPN, CDR2 SVGIG (reference sequence). J was trimmed by 5 bases and V by 4 bases; bases with no gene match: 12. The CDR3 nucleotides are TGTGCCTGGACCCGAAAGACTAGCGGGGGCTACCACGAGCAGTACTTC. Translated, it gives CAWTRKTSGGYHEQYF. Complete variable domain (other parts from reference TRBV30 and TRBJ2-7): SQTIHQWPATLVQPVGSPLSLECTVEGTSNPNLYWYRQAAGRGLQLLFYSVGIGQISSEVPQNLSASRPQDRQFILSSKKLLLSDSGFYLCAWTRKTSGGYHEQYFGPGTRLTVT.

V and J are TRBV5-1 and TRBJ2-1; 13 bases are a match to TRBD2. The CDR3 extends over 16 amino acids. Germline CDR1 and CDR2: SGHRS and YFSETQ. V shed 5 bases and J 4 bases; nucleotides not matched to a gene: 6. In DNA, the CDR3 is TGCGCCAGCAGGACCGGGACTAGCGGGGAATACAATGAGCAGTTCTTC. It codes for CASRTGTSGEYNEQFF.

V gene TRBV28 combines with J gene TRBJ2-7; TRBD1 matches 8 bases. Unmatched junction bases numbered 10, after V lost 2 bases and J lost 4 bases. Germline CDR1 is MDHEN and CDR2 is SYDVKM. The CDR3 runs to 16 residues. CDR3 protein: CASSLMGQGAKYEQYF. The CDR3 nucleotides are TGTGCCAGCAGTTTAATGGGGCAGGGGGCAAAATACGAGCAGTACTTC.

J is TRBJ2-1 and V is TRBV2; possible D gene TRBD1, 8 bases. The V gene's germline CDR1 is SNHLY and CDR2 FYNNEI. The CDR3 loop spans 16 amino acids. V dropped 3 bases and J dropped 4 bases, with 16 bases sitting between them. CDR3 sequence: CASSDFGQGLYNEQFF. Written as DNA, the CDR3 is TGTGCCAGCAGTGATTTTGGACAGGGACTATACAATGAGCAGTTCTTC.

The chain has TRBV14 and TRBJ2-5; D not certain. The germline V gene has CDR1 SGHDN and CDR2 FVKESK. The V gene lost 2 bases and the J gene lost 5 bases, with 12 bases spanning the gap. This CDR3 comprises 14 residues. The CDR3 coding sequence is TGTGCCAGCAGCCAAAGGTTTCGAGGCGAGACCCAGTACTTC. Translation gives CASSQRFRGETQYF. Full variable domain (rest looked up from reference TRBV14 and TRBJ2-5): EAGVTQFPSHSVIEKGQTVTLRCDPISGHDNLYWYRRVMGKEIKFLLHFVKESKQDESGMPNNRFLAERTGGTYSTLKVQPAELEDSGVYFCASSQRFRGETQYFGPGTRLLVL.